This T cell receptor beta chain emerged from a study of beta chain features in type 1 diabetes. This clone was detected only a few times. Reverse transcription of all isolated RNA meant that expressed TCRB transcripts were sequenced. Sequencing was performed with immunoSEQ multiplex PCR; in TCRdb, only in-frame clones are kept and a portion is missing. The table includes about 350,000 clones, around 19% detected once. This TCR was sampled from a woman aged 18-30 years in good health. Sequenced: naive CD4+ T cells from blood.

The CDR3 nucleotides are TGCGCCAGCCGGCTAGGGGGCGACAATGAGCAGTTCTTC. Translating it yields CASRLGGDNEQFF. This rearrangement joins TRBV5-1 to TRBJ2-1; TRBD1 agrees at 7 bases. Germline CDR1 and CDR2: SGHRS and YFSETQ. This CDR3 region has 13 residues. With V trimmed by 7 bases and J by 5 bases, 6 bases remained unmatched.